A selection of T cell receptor beta chains follows, all from one sample in a study of blood T cell repertoires in COVID-19. Measured with immunoSEQ multiplex PCR; TCRdb has only the in-frame clones, and not every one. Of some 240,000 clones in the sample, more than 85% were seen once. Sequenced: peripheral blood. The source is a man aged 55 to 69 with COVID-19, enrolled during active disease. Each CDR3 is given with its conserved first and last residue. The D gene is left open where the match is weak. The size entry is marked missing in some rows and otherwise reads once, few, many or a size class.

NA	TRBV3-1/TRBV3-2	NA	TRBJ2-7	CASSQGGCRTGASGGLCEQYF	TGTGCCAGCAGCCAAGGGGGCTGCCGGACAGGGGCTAGCGGGGGTCTTTGCGAGCAGTACTTC
once	TRBV5-1	NA	TRBJ2-7	CASSLELNYEQYF	TGCGCCAGCAGCTTAGAACTAAACTACGAGCAGTACTTC
NA	TRBV30	NA	TRBJ1-1	CAWHNVRQRNTEAFF	TGTGCCTGGCATAACGTGAGACAGCGGAACACTGAAGCTTTCTTT
NA	TRBV3-1/TRBV3-2	TRBD2	TRBJ2-7	CASSRTSGGLYEQYF	TGTGCCAGCAGCCGGACTAGCGGGGGGCTATACGAGCAGTACTTC
NA	TRBV3-1/TRBV3-2	NA	TRBJ1-1	CASSPGGVAEAFF	TGTGCCAGCAGCCCCGGGGGGGTAGCTGAAGCTTTCTTT
NA	TRBV28	TRBD1	TRBJ1-2	CASSRPGQGYYGYTF	TGTGCCAGCAGCCGTCCGGGACAGGGGTACTATGGCTACACCTTC
NA	TRBV7-2	NA	TRBJ1-5	CASSSSREQPQHF	TGTGCCAGCAGCTCAAGCCGGGAGCAGCCCCAGCATTTT
NA	TRBV7-2	NA	TRBJ2-2	CASSLVAAGTGELFF	TGTGCCAGCAGCTTAGTGGCAGCAGGCACCGGGGAGCTGTTTTTT
NA	TRBV6-5	NA	TRBJ1-2	CASSRQDYGYTF	TGTGCCAGCAGTAGACAGGACTATGGCTACACCTTC
few	TRBV19	NA	TRBJ1-4	CASSSPGATNEKLFF	TGTGCCAGTAGTAGCCCAGGGGCAACTAATGAAAAACTGTTTTTT
NA	TRBV20-1	TRBD2	TRBJ2-2	CSASAGTTVTGELFF	TGCAGTGCTAGTGCCGGGACTACGGTTACCGGGGAGCTGTTTTTT
NA	TRBV5-4	NA	TRBJ1-1	CASSPTLGQPNTEAFF	TGTGCCAGCAGCCCGACACTCGGACAGCCGAACACTGAAGCTTTCTTT
NA	TRBV12-3/TRBV12-4	TRBD1	TRBJ1-1	CASIPGTGKAFF	TGTGCCAGCATCCCAGGGACAGGAAAAGCTTTCTTT
NA	TRBV7-2	NA	TRBJ2-7	CASSFRRYEQYF	TGTGCCAGCAGCTTTCGGCGGTACGAGCAGTACTTC
NA	TRBV3-1/TRBV3-2	TRBD2	TRBJ2-3	CASSRVAGAVTDTQYF	TGTGCCAGCAGCCGTGTAGCGGGGGCCGTCACAGATACGCAGTATTTT
NA	TRBV19	NA	TRBJ1-5	CASSQQDPVGQPQHF	TGTGCCAGTAGCCAACAGGATCCCGTCGGTCAGCCCCAGCATTTT
NA	TRBV19	NA	TRBJ2-5	CASSITFQETQYF	TGTGCCAGTAGTATAACTTTCCAAGAGACCCAGTACTTC
NA	TRBV30	NA	TRBJ2-5	CAWRGAVQETQYF	TGTGCCTGGAGAGGAGCGGTCCAAGAGACCCAGTACTTC
NA	TRBV28	NA	TRBJ1-5	CASSLGLGASSNQPQHF	TGTGCCAGCAGTTTAGGTTTGGGGGCCTCTAGCAATCAGCCCCAGCATTTT
NA	TRBV28	TRBD1	TRBJ1-3	CASSRDSSGNTIYF	TGTGCCAGCAGTCGGGACAGCTCTGGAAACACCATATATTTT
NA	TRBV27	TRBD1	TRBJ1-2	CASRLGGSYGYTF	TGTGCCAGCAGACTAGGGGGCTCCTATGGCTACACCTTC
NA	TRBV18	TRBD2	TRBJ2-1	CASSPPNSGSNEQFF	TGTGCCAGCTCACCTCCGAATAGCGGGAGCAATGAGCAGTTCTTC
NA	TRBV7-2	TRBD2	TRBJ2-2	CASSLAGGSTGELFF	TGTGCCAGCAGCTTGGCGGGAGGGAGCACCGGGGAGCTGTTTTTT
NA	TRBV28	TRBD1	TRBJ1-2	CASSGPPGQGATIYGYTF	TGTGCCAGCAGCGGACCCCCGGGACAGGGGGCGACTATCTATGGCTACACCTTC
NA	TRBV7-6	NA	TRBJ1-4	CASSLIPAPPGGAEKLFF	TGTGCCAGCAGCTTAATTCCCGCCCCGCCGGGCGGGGCTGAAAAACTGTTTTTT
NA	TRBV15	TRBD2	TRBJ2-2	CATRPGGARTGELFF	TGTGCCACCAGGCCGGGAGGGGCGAGGACCGGGGAGCTGTTTTTT
NA	TRBV6-5	TRBD1	TRBJ2-1	CASKNDRGPNEQFF	TGTGCCAGCAAGAACGACAGGGGCCCCAATGAGCAGTTCTTC
NA	TRBV18	NA	TRBJ1-5	CASSPQTHSNQPQHF	TGTGCCAGCTCACCACAGACACATAGCAATCAGCCCCAGCATTTT
NA	TRBV28	NA	TRBJ2-2	CASTIGGGPGELFF	TGTGCCAGCACCATAGGGGGGGGCCCCGGGGAGCTGTTTTTT
NA	TRBV16	NA	TRBJ1-5	CASSQSMAGVGYSNQPQHF	TGTGCCAGCAGCCAATCGATGGCAGGGGTGGGTTATAGCAATCAGCCCCAGCATTTT
NA	TRBV9	TRBD1	TRBJ1-2	CASSVVQGAGYGYTF	TGTGCCAGCAGCGTAGTTCAGGGGGCGGGCTATGGCTACACCTTC
NA	TRBV11-2	NA	TRBJ1-5	CASSRERNQPQHF	TGTGCCAGCAGCAGGGAGAGGAATCAGCCCCAGCATTTT
NA	TRBV30	NA	TRBJ1-1	CAWSPIIPTEAFF	TGTGCCTGGAGCCCAATCATCCCCACTGAAGCTTTCTTT
NA	TRBV27	NA	TRBJ2-7	CASSSGTHLRGQYF	TGTGCCAGCAGTAGTGGGACTCATCTACGAGGGCAGTACTTC
NA	TRBV7-9	NA	TRBJ1-2	CASLTEHSYGYTF	TGTGCCAGCCTAACAGAGCACAGCTATGGCTACACCTTC
once	TRBV11-2	TRBD2	TRBJ2-3	CASSPYGGRALDTQYF	TGTGCCAGCAGCCCCTATGGCGGGAGGGCCCTAGATACGCAGTATTTT
NA	TRBV30	TRBD1	TRBJ1-3	CAWTLGTGRTIYF	TGTGCCTGGACCCTGGGGACAGGGCGGACCATATATTTT
NA	TRBV6-5	TRBD1	TRBJ1-1	CASSTHRGRVTEAFF	TGTGCCAGCAGCACTCACAGGGGGCGAGTCACTGAAGCTTTCTTT
NA	TRBV30	NA	TRBJ1-1	CAWWGGMNTEAFF	TGTGCCTGGTGGGGCGGAATGAACACTGAAGCTTTCTTT
NA	TRBV11-2	TRBD2	TRBJ2-1	CASSASGRAGGDEQFF	TGTGCCAGCAGCGCTAGCGGGAGGGCTGGGGGGGATGAGCAGTTCTTC
NA	TRBV7-2	TRBD1	TRBJ1-2	CASSLQGAQGYTF	TGTGCCAGCAGTCTCCAGGGGGCGCAGGGCTACACCTTC
NA	TRBV27	NA	TRBJ2-7	CASSPRGAYEQYF	TGTGCCAGCAGCCCCAGGGGTGCCTACGAGCAGTACTTC
once	TRBV7-3	TRBD1	TRBJ2-1	CASSPIPMDREPFF	TGTGCCAGCAGCCCGATACCGATGGACAGGGAGCCGTTCTTC
NA	TRBV4-1	TRBD2	TRBJ2-1	CASSQGVPLAGGPSEQFF	TGCGCCAGCAGCCAAGGGGTCCCACTAGCGGGGGGGCCTTCTGAGCAGTTCTTC
once	TRBV14	TRBD1	TRBJ1-2	CASSQLGQGFGYTF	TGTGCCAGCAGCCAACTTGGACAGGGGTTTGGCTACACCTTC
NA	TRBV12-3/TRBV12-4	NA	TRBJ1-2	CASSPQGGYGYTF	TGTGCCAGCAGTCCCCAAGGGGGCTATGGCTACACCTTC
NA	TRBV7-2	NA	TRBJ2-7	CASSSQGGSEQYF	TGTGCCAGCAGCTCTCAAGGGGGTTCCGAGCAGTACTTC
NA	TRBV19	TRBD2	TRBJ2-7	CASRLRRGGHYEQYF	TGTGCCAGTAGATTACGCCGCGGGGGTCACTACGAGCAGTACTTC
NA	TRBV5-1	TRBD1	TRBJ1-6	CASSLSGQGRSPLHF	TGCGCCAGCAGCTTGTCCGGACAGGGCCGTTCACCCCTCCACTTT
NA	TRBV7-2	TRBD2	TRBJ2-2	CASSLTGGSYTGELFF	TGTGCCAGCAGCTTAACTGGCGGGAGTTACACCGGGGAGCTGTTTTTT
NA	TRBV7-9	NA	TRBJ1-1	CASTTSYSEAFF	TGTGCCAGCACCACCTCCTATAGTGAAGCTTTCTTT
NA	TRBV5-6	NA	TRBJ2-1	CASSPRNHRDEQFF	TGTGCCAGCAGCCCTAGGAACCACAGGGATGAGCAGTTCTTC
NA	TRBV5-1	TRBD1	TRBJ1-3	CASSDRAGNTIYF	TGCGCCAGCTCGGACAGGGCTGGAAACACCATATATTTT
few	TRBV29-1	NA	TRBJ1-1	CSVGAGRRNTEAFF	TGCAGCGTTGGGGCGGGGCGGAGGAACACTGAAGCTTTCTTT
NA	TRBV29-1	NA	TRBJ2-1	CSASGSSYNEQFF	TGCAGCGCTTCCGGGAGCTCCTACAATGAGCAGTTCTTC
few	TRBV27	NA	TRBJ2-1	CASSRELGGGYNEQFF	TGTGCCAGCAGCCGTGAATTAGGTGGCGGATACAATGAGCAGTTCTTC
NA	TRBV5-4	TRBD2	TRBJ2-3	CASSSQRALAGGSTDTQYF	TGTGCCAGCAGCTCCCAGAGGGCCTTAGCGGGAGGGAGCACAGATACGCAGTATTTT
NA	TRBV12-2	NA	TRBJ2-3	CASRPLTSGETDTQYF	TGTGCAAGTCGCCCCCTAACTAGCGGGGAGACAGATACGCAGTATTTT
NA	TRBV5-6	NA	TRBJ2-6	CASSLFRQGYSGANVLTF	TGTGCCAGCAGCTTGTTTCGGCAGGGGTACTCTGGGGCCAACGTCCTGACTTTC